Sequencing of this T cell receptor beta chain was carried out in a study of human T cells and chemical hapten exposure. Across the whole study: Patches that contained 0.01% DPC were applied to the upper back and read at 6 days.

The CDR3 extends over 14 amino acids. Trimming shortened V by 5 bases and J by 4 bases, and 11 bases separated the two germline ends. Germline V lookup: CDR1 SNHLY, CDR2 FYNNEI. To note about this clonotype: Its cognate antigen is unknown.

Findings of the study overall: Alopecia was present in the donors, so their immune response may differ from healthy people's.

Time point indicated: patch test 1, 2 weeks after DPC sensitization. The treatment here: therapeutic diphenylcyclopropenone sensitization with weekly scalp DPC. Each cDNA molecule in the library carried unique molecular identifiers. TCRdb recomputed calls from the RACE reads with MiXCR, one row per CDR3 protein. This repertoire shows 180,000 or so distinct CDR3 sequences, approximately 20% found once; its top ten account for over 6.5%. V usage is TRBV2 and J usage is TRBJ2-2, with D tentatively TRBD2 (6 bases). The TCR was taken from a woman in her forties or fifties with alopecia areata. Some clones in this sample may be carry-over from other donors' samples. The source was whole blood, collected in connection with sensitization to the hapten diphenylcyclopropenone (DPC). CDR3 amino acids: CASSRDSSTGELFF. The CDR3 coding sequence is TGTGCCAGCAGTCGGGACTCGAGCACCGGGGAGCTGTTTTTT.